This TCR beta chain was recorded in a study of spatial heterogeneity in lung cancer. Overall study: In the raw reads, each unique TCR and UMI combination was present more than ten times on average.

Time point meaning: sample taken at primary tumor resection. Tumor, nontumor lung or frozen PBMC supplied whole RNA that was sequenced unsorted. Whole-study findings and limits: Blood showed ubiquitous tumor TCRs more often at resection than at routine follow-up.

This clonotype has a handful of counts. Its antigen is not known. Unique molecular identifiers tagged every individual TCR cDNA molecule. TCRdb passed the 5' RACE reads through MiXCR, listing each CDR3 protein once. The top ten clones hold over 35% of a sample with some 13,000 distinct CDR3 sequences, approximately 3.5% of them seen once. The clonotype comes from a male donor with early-stage non-small cell lung cancer. This sample comprised PBMCs, obtained at surgery.

The CDR3 DNA reads TGTGCCAGCTCACCACTGAGTAGTTCTGGGGCCAACGTCCTGACTTTC. Amino acid sequence: CASSPLSSSGANVLTF. The chain uses TRBV18 and TRBJ2-6, with D uncertain. Germline-derived CDR1 and CDR2 are KGHSH and LQKENI. The V end was cut by 1 base, the J end by 1 base, with 8 bases between. The CDR3 has 16 amino acids.